Detailed here is one T cell receptor beta chain. This clone has more than one count but fewer than ten. Its cognate antigen has yet to be identified. Base quality data are lacking; no much larger clone is found one base away. The sample belongs to a study of cytomegalovirus exposure and HLA in healthy donors (dated by TCRdb to 2015 to 2018). With respect to the entire study: In an earlier analysis of roughly 590 of the donors, about 260 Gb of sequence data and 117 million unique TCR beta sequences from about 190 million T cells were reported. Roughly 300 gigabases of sequencing data and approximately 92 million unique TCR sequences made up an early release that covered under 750 HLA-typed donors. Of the roughly 410 genotyped donors, more than 75% were placed in the genetic ancestry cluster associated with self-reported Caucasian donors. The study aimed to test whether signatures of past pathogen exposure could be identified by cataloging public T cell receptors. The T cell repertoires of 670 or so subjects were profiled by immunosequencing and related to cytomegalovirus serostatus. In addition to the first cohort of 650 to 750 subjects, a separate validation cohort of 120 different subjects was used. The study combined high-throughput TCR immunosequencing, statistical association of individual TCRs with disease status, and machine learning to predict cytomegalovirus infection status. A later analysis re-examined previously published TCR beta repertoires from about 700 donors and added high-resolution HLA genotyping to investigate patterns of TCR occurrence. The later analysis used no new phenotypic data to find candidate immune exposures, relying instead on TCR beta sequences and their occurrence across donors. To decide whether each TCR beta V gene segment behaved as functional or pseudogenic, an earlier analysis of some 600 of the donors relied on high-throughput TCR beta sequencing. Donor age, sex, ethnicity and CMV serostatus were compiled together with the repertoire data. In a later genetic analysis, genome-wide SNP genotypes for about 65% of the roughly 670 donors were used, and that subset was treated as a discovery cohort. Every discovery cohort repertoire had been produced on one sequencing platform. HLA typing covered class I and class II loci at four-digit resolution. The number of donors typed differed by locus, with roughly 629-640 for A, B, C, DRB1 and DQB1, roughly 520 for DQA1, nearly 610 for DPA1, and 450 to 480 for DPB1. Four to six DR-DQ haplotypes were handled as single units for association and clustering, since linkage in the cohort was strong. Among some 400 genotyped donors of the cohort, an average of approximately 230,000 unique TCR beta nucleotide sequences were sequenced per donor, roughly a sixth of them non-productive.

The cohort was made up of 666 healthy bone marrow donors. All cohort members were sampled while nominally healthy, although unrecorded immune exposures were likely present. The donor was CMV seropositive and belonged to the group of more than 250 seropositive cohort members. A peripheral blood sample was provided by each donor, and peripheral blood mononuclear cells were used for TCR beta sequencing. Genomic DNA was extracted from the blood cell samples with the Qiagen DNeasy Blood Extraction Kit. The CDR3 covers 14 residues, taking in both the cysteine and the phenylalanine. The kept DNA is CDR3 alone, 42 bases in frame from the first base. Germline trimming: 4 bases from V, 3 bases from J; junction bases outside gene matches: 4. Reading the germline V gene gives CDR1 SGHVS and CDR2 FQNEAQ. The library was produced with the immunoSEQ multiplex PCR assay. For the multiplex PCR, a mixture combining 60 forward primers for TCR Vbeta segments and 13 reverse primers for TCR Jbeta segments was used. Amplification of the CDR3 region of rearranged TCR beta genes was performed with a multiplex PCR assay on genomic DNA. The amplified TCR beta libraries were sequenced on the Illumina HiSeq System as 87-base-pair reads. Turning to the authors' computational methods: A later analysis counted tens of millions of unique TCR beta chains across the 600 to 850 repertoires, and 9 million to 14 million of these chains were shared by at least two donors. A nearest-neighbor algorithm error-corrected the raw reads and collapsed the reads into unique sequences, merging closely related sequences to remove PCR and sequencing errors. Alignment of CDR3 sequences to IMGT reference sequences was used to assign V, D and J gene segments. For a sequence to be retained, a match of at least six nucleotides to both a V gene segment and a J gene segment was required. A rearrangement counted as productive if the CDR3 had no stop codons and remained in frame with V and J, and every other rearrangement counted as non-productive. CDR3 was defined by IMGT convention, running from the second conserved V-encoded cysteine to the conserved J-encoded phenylalanine. Sequences without an unambiguous match to a single V gene segment were excluded from the earlier analysis of several hundred of the donors. In an earlier analysis of approximately 550 of the donors, V segments were called functional above 56.7% productive rearrangements and were called segregating when the between-donor standard deviation exceeded 5%. A statistical classification framework was built for diagnosing cytomegalovirus status from the catalog of TCR beta chain sequences. In a later analysis, TCR nucleotide sequences were compared against IMGT/GENE-DB human TR gene sequences so that V and J genes could be assigned. Using the TCRdist pipeline, a later analysis assigned CDR3 sequences along with most-parsimonious VDJ recombination scenarios. In a later analysis, each TCR beta chain was defined by its CDR3 amino acid sequence together with its V-gene family, and reads lacking a unique V-gene family were excluded. As a way to deal with suspected cross-contamination and a sequencing artifact, a later analysis dropped 500 to 700 nucleotide sequences that were highly shared and had low generation probability. For each public chain, a later analysis derived a clonal expansion index from normalized ranks of inferred template counts within each repertoire. In a later analysis, generation probabilities were computed using a VDJ recombination model fitted to out-of-frame rearrangements, and the results were checked against IGoR. A later analysis scored TCR-TCR, TCR-HLA and TCR-CMV co-occurrence with hypergeometric tests, applying a repertoire-size bias correction to TCR pairs. False discovery rates were estimated in a later analysis by permuting HLA or CMV assignments 20 times. A later analysis grouped co-occurring TCRs with DBSCAN, adding TCRdist sequence similarity when clustering within HLA-allele-positive subsets. For co-occurrence clustering, repertoires with fewer than 30,000 or more than 120,000 public chains were excluded, along with roughly five repertoires with anomalous nucleotide sharing. TCRdb took this table from immuneACCESS and kept in-frame rearrangements with V and J called. Such tables lack part of the clones; where checked against another copy, unresolved V genes explain under half of the gap, and the rest is unexplained. That table gives V, J and clone size, and the DNA gave D and trimming. Present in this sample are 110,000 or so clones, roughly 67% of which were seen just once. About 8.6% of the sample rests with the top ten.

The study at large found these results: HLA typing was unavailable for some donors at each locus, so association tests used only the typed subset. In an earlier analysis of fewer than 750 of the donors, most TCR beta V segments were observed in productive rearrangements about 87% or about 30% of the time, broadly matching IMGT annotations. Compared with equally common non-associated chains, HLA-associated TCR beta chains in a later analysis were more clonally expanded and had lower generation probabilities. Specific HLA alleles were associated with 18,000 or so TCR beta sequences at a false discovery rate of 0.05 in a later analysis. Cytomegalovirus status was reported to be diagnosed by the classifier with high specificity and sensitivity in both the original and validation cohorts. In this cohort, only TCR beta chains were sequenced, and detectable features were limited by the absence of alpha or paired-chain data. Around 16 rarely observed V segments, including chromosome 9 orphons, were excluded from the earlier analysis of several hundred of the donors because counts were too low. A further reported finding was that TCR beta sequences accurately predicted the HLA-A and HLA-B alleles for most subjects in the first cohort. In a later analysis, several top co-occurrence clusters were reported to appear linked to parvovirus B19, influenza, CMV and Epstein-Barr virus. The presence/absence analyses assumed that sequencing depth was roughly uniform across donors, and that assumption may not be true. Across donors, most TCR sequences were observed very rarely, whereas some public TCRs were present in many individuals. Compared with the roughly 700-donor mean, donors in an Asian-associated ancestry cluster had fewer N-insertions in productive TCRs, according to a later genetic analysis. Assigning TCR associations to individual alleles was difficult when HLA alleles, especially DR and DQ, strongly co-occurred. The authors suggested that the approach could potentially be generalized to other disease states and immunological phenotypes. A total of fewer than 200 TCR beta chains were listed by the study as associated with cytomegalovirus. According to a later analysis, most CMV-associated TCR beta chains appeared to be HLA-restricted, and the HLA associations seemed to be driven largely by CMV exposure. The 87-base-pair reads could not distinguish some IMGT-functional V segments, including TRBV6-2 and TRBV6-3, so those segments were excluded. In a later genetic analysis, a missense DCLRE1C variant was associated with V-gene and J-gene trimming of TCR beta chains, and the association was replicated in an independent cohort. Linkage disequilibrium might explain the correlated functional status among segregating V segments, but an unknown experimental factor could not be ruled out. In vitro tests confirmed that a few of the cytomegalovirus-associated TCR beta chains recognize cytomegalovirus antigens. According to a later analysis, TCR association rates differed among HLA loci, with DRB1 alleles showing the most associated TCRs and HLA-C alleles showing the fewest. A cluster of highly shared sequence variants was judged likely to represent a technical artifact of the sequencing pipeline. The only immune exposure information available for the cohort was CMV serostatus.

The receptor was isolated from a man between 18 and 35 years old in good health and CMV-seropositive. The rearrangement joined TRBV7-8 to TRBJ1-1; TRBD1 matches 8 bases in the middle. The sample was PBMCs. The DNA sequence reads TGTGCCAGCAGCTGGGGACAGGCTGACACTGAAGCTTTCTTT. Its protein product is CASSWGQADTEAFF.